This TCR beta chain was captured in a study of cytomegalovirus exposure and HLA in healthy donors. About this clone: The target antigen is unknown.

Vbeta (60) and Jbeta (13) primers were used in the PCR. The repertoire was sequenced with immunoSEQ multiplex PCR; TCRdb's copy has only in-frame clones and lacks some. This sample carries around 100,000 clones, with roughly 6.6% going to the ten biggest clones. Germline V CDR1 and CDR2: SGHRS, YFSETQ. The trim removed 1 base at V and 2 bases at J, leaving 4 bases unmatched. The CDR3 loop spans 15 amino acids. Study findings and constraints: Immune exposure information available was restricted to CMV serostatus. Apparent HLA restriction characterized most CMV-associated TCR beta chains in a later analysis. The investigators catalogued 150 or so TCR beta chains as cytomegalovirus-associated. Donors belonging to an Asian-associated ancestry cluster reportedly showed fewer N-insertions in productive TCRs than the approximately 680-donor mean, according to what a later analysis found.

V and J are TRBV5-1 and TRBJ2-3; TRBD2 matches 7 bases. Sequencing input: PBMCs. This clonotype was obtained from a man between 40 and 49 years old in good health and CMV-seropositive. CDR3 in amino acids: CASSLIAGLTDTQYF. CDR3 nucleotide sequence: TGCGCCAGCAGCTTGATAGCGGGCCTCACAGATACGCAGTATTTT. Looking up the rest from reference TRBV5-1 and TRBJ2-3 gives the full variable domain: KAGVTQTPRYLIKTRGQQVTLSCSPISGHRSVSWYQQTPGQGLQFLFEYFSETQRNKGNFPGRFSGRQFSNSRSEMNVSTLELGDSALYLCASSLIAGLTDTQYFGPGTRLTVL.